The clone carrying this T cell receptor beta chain was counted ten times or more. Attachment of unique molecular identifiers to individual cDNA molecules was performed in the library. TCRdb reanalysed the RACE reads using MiXCR and keeps one entry per CDR3 protein. Altogether about 41,000 distinct CDR3 sequences are present, 4% being singletons, with the ten largest covering roughly a quarter. The sample originates from a study of human T cells and chemical hapten exposure. Study information: Alopecia areata, totalis or universalis was found in mostly female patients.

Specified time point: patch test 1, 2 weeks after DPC sensitization. Noted treatment: therapeutic diphenylcyclopropenone sensitization with weekly scalp DPC. The authors' total RNA extraction used unfractionated whole blood. Blood draws preceded each patch test application. The V and J ends lost 6 bases and 5 bases, in that order; junction bases with no gene match: 9. This CDR3 contains 14 residues. The germline CDR1 and CDR2 sequences are SQVTM and ANQGSEA. The sample in question was whole blood, obtained in connection with sensitization to the hapten diphenylcyclopropenone (DPC). This chain connects TRBV29-1 to TRBJ2-1; 8 nucleotides line up with TRBD2. The origin of this receptor is a man aged 50-60 years with alopecia areata. Some clones in this sample may be carry-over from other donors' samples. CDR3 loop: CSVRSGTRDNEQFF. In DNA, the CDR3 is TGCAGCGTACGCTCCGGGACTAGGGACAATGAGCAGTTCTTC.